This TCR beta chain originates from a study of control samples from healthy donors and cancer patients. Produced via immunoSEQ multiplex PCR; TCRdb's table is partial and in-frame only. The top ten clones hold about 7.3% of a sample with about 96,000 clones, more than 85% of them seen once. V was cut by 4 bases and J by 8 bases, with 18 bases left in between. Germline CDR1 reads MGHRA; CDR2 reads YSYEKL. The CDR3 has 15 amino acids. Sequenced sample: blood. V usage is TRBV4-1 and J usage is TRBJ2-1; D is perhaps TRBD2 (6 bases). The clonotype originates from a man aged 18 to 29 in good health. CDR3 protein: CASSRRDSQGDEQFF. Here the CDR3 DNA reads TGCGCCAGCAGCCGCCGGGACTCCCAAGGGGATGAGCAGTTCTTC.